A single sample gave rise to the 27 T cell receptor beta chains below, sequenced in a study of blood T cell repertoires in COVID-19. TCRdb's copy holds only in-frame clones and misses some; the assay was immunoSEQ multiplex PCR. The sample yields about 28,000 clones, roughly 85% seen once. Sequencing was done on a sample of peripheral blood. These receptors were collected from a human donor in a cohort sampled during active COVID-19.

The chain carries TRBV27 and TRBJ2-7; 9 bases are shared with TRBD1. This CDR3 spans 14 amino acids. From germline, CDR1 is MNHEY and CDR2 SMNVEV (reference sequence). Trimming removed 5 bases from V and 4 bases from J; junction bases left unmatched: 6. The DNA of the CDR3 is TGTGCCAGCAGTCCCTGGACAGGGGTTTACGAGCAGTACTTC. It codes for CASSPWTGVYEQYF.

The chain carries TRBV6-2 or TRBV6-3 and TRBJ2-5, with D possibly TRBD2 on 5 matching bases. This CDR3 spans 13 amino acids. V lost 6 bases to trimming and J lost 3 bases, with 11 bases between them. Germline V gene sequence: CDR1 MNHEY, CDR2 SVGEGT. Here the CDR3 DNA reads TGTGCCAGCAGCTCGGACTCAGAAGAGACCCAGTACTTC. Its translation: CASSSDSEETQYF.

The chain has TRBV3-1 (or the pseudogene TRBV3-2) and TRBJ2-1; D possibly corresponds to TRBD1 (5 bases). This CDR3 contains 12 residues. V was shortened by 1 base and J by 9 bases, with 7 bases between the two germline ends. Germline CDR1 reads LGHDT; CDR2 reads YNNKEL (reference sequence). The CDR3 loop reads CASSQARAEQFF. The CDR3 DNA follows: TGTGCCAGCAGCCAAGCCAGGGCTGAGCAGTTCTTC.

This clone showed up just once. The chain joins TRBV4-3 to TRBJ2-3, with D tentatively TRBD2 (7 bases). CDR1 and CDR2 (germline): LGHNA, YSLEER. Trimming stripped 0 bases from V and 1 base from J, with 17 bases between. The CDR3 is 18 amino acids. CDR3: CASSQEEGLGGGTDTQYF. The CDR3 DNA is TGCGCCAGCAGCCAAGAAGAGGGGCTAGGGGGGGGCACAGATACGCAGTATTTT.

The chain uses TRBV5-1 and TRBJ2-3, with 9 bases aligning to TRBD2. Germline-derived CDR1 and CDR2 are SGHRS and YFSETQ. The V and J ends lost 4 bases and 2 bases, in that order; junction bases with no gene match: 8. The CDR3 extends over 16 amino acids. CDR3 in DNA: TGCGCCAGCAGCCGGGCGCTAGCGGGGAACACAGATACGCAGTATTTT. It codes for CASSRALAGNTDTQYF.

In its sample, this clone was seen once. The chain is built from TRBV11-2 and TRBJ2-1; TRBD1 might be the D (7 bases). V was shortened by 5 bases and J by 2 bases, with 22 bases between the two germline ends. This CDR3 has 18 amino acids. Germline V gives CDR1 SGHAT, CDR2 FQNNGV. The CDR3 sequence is CASSPGPTGAGPYNEQFF. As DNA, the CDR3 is TGTGCCAGCAGCCCTGGACCCACAGGGGCGGGGCCCTACAATGAGCAGTTCTTC.

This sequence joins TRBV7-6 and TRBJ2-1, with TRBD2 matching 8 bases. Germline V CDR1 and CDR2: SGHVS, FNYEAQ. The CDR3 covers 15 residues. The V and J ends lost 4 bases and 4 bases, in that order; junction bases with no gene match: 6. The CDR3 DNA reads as TGTGCCAGCAGCTCTCGGCTAGCGGGTTACAATGAGCAGTTCTTC. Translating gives CASSSRLAGYNEQFF.

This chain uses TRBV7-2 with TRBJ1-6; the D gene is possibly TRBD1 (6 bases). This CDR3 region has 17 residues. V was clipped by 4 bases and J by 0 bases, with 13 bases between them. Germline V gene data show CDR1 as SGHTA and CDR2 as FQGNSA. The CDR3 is CASSSIQGSSYNSPLHF. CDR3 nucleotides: TGTGCCAGCAGCTCCATCCAGGGGAGCTCCTATAATTCACCCCTCCACTTT.

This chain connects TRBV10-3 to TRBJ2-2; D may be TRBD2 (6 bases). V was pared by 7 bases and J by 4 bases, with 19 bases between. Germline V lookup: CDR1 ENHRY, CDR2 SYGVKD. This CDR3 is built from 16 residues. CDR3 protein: CAIKTAGILGTGELFF. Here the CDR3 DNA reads TGTGCCATCAAAACGGCGGGAATCTTGGGCACCGGGGAGCTGTTTTTT.

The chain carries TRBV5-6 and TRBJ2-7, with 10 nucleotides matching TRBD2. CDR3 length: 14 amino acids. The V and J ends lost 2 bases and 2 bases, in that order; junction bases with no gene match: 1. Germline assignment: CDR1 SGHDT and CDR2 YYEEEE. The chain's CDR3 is CASSFSGGAYEQYF. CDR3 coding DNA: TGTGCCAGCAGCTTCAGCGGGGGGGCCTACGAGCAGTACTTC.

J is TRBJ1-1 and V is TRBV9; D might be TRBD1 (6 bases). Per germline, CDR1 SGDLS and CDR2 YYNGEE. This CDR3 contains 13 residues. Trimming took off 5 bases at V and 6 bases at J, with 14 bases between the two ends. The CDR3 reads CASRPTGNPEAFF. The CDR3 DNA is TGTGCCAGCAGACCTACAGGGAATCCTGAAGCTTTCTTT.

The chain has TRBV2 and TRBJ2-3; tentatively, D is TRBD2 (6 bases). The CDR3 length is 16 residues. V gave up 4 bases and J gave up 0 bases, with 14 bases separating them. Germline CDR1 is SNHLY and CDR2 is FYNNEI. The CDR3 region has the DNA TGTGCCAGCAGTGCGGGGGTCTATTCTAGCACAGATACGCAGTATTTT. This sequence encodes CASSAGVYSSTDTQYF.

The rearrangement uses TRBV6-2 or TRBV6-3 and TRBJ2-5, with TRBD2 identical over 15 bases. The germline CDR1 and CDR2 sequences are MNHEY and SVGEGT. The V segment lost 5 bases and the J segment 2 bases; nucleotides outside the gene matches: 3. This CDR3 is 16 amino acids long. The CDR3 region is CASSQGLAGGQETQYF. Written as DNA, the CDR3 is TGTGCCAGCAGTCAGGGACTAGCGGGGGGACAAGAGACCCAGTACTTC.

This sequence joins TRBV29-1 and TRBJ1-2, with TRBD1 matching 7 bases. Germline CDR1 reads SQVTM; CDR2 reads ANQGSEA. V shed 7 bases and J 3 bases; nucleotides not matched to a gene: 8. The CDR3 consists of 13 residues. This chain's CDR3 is CSGGQKSDYGYTF. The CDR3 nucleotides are TGCAGCGGGGGACAGAAAAGTGACTATGGCTACACCTTC.

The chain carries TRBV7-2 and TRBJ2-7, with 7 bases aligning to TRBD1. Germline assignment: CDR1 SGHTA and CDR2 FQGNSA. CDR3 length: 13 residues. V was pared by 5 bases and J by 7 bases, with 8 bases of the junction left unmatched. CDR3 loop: CASSPTGLREQYF. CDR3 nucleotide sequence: TGTGCCAGCAGCCCGACAGGGTTGAGGGAGCAGTACTTC.

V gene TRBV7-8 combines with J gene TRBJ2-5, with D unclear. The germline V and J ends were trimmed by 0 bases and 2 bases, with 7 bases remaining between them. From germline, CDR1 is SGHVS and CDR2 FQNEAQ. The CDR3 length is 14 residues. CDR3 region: CASSLAGRQETQYF. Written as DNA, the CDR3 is TGTGCCAGCAGCTTAGCGGGCCGGCAAGAGACCCAGTACTTC.

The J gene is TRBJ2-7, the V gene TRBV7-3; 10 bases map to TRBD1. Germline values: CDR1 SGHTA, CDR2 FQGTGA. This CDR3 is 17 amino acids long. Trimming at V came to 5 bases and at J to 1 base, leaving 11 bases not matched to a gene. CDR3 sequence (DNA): TGTGCCAGCAGCAAGTCCCCGGGACAGGGGTATTCCTACGAGCAGTACTTC. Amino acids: CASSKSPGQGYSYEQYF.

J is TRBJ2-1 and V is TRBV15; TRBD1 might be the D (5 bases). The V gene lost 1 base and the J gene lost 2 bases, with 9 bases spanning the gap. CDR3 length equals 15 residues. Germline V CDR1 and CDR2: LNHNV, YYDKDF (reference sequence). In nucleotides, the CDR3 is TGTGCCACCAGCAGAGGAAGGGGTGCCTACAATGAGCAGTTCTTC. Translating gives CATSRGRGAYNEQFF.

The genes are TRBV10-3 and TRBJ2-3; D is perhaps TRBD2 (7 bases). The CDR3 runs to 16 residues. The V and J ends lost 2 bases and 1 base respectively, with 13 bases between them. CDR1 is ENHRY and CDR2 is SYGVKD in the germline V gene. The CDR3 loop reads CAISEGGGRRTDTQYF. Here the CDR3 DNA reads TGTGCCATCAGTGAGGGCGGGGGCCGACGCACAGATACGCAGTATTTT.

CDR3 protein: CASSQASQGANEQFF. The DNA of the CDR3 is TGTGCCAGCAGCCAAGCTTCTCAGGGGGCCAATGAGCAGTTCTTC. V and J are TRBV4-2 and TRBJ2-1; 8 bases match TRBD1. The CDR3 has 15 residues. J lost 6 bases, V lost 1 base, and 5 bases had no gene match. Per the germline V gene, CDR1 is LGHNA and CDR2 is YNFKEQ.

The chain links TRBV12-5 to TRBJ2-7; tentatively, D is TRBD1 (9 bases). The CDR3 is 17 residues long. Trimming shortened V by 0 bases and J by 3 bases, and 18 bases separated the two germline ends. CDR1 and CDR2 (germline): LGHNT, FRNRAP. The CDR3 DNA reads TGTGCTAGTGGTTTGGTACGGGGGGGGACAGGGTACTACGAGCAGTACTTC. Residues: CASGLVRGGTGYYEQYF.

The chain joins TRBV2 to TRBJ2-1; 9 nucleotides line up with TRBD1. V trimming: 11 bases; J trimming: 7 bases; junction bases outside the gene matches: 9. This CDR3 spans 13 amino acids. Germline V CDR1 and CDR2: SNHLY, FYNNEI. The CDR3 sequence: CADNTGTGNEQFF. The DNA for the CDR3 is TGTGCCGATAATACCGGGACAGGGAATGAGCAGTTCTTC. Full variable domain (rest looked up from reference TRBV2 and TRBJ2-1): EPEVTQTPSHQVTQMGQEVILRCVPISNHLYFYWYRQILGQKVEFLVSFYNNEISEKSEIFDDQFSVERPDGSNFTLKIRSTKLEDSAMYFCADNTGTGNEQFFGPGTRLTVL.

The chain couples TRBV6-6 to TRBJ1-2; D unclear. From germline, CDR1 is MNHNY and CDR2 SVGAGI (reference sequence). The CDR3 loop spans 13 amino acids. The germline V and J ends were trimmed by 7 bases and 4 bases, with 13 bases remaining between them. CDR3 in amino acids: CASNEEAPYGYTF. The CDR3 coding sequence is TGTGCCAGCAACGAGGAGGCCCCCTATGGCTACACCTTC.

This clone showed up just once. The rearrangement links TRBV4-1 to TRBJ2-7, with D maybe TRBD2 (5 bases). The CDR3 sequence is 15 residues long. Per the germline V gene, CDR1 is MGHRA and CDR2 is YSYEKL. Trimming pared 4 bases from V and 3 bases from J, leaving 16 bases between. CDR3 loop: CASSRPGIDGYEQYF. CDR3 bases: TGCGCCAGCAGCCGCCCCGGGATAGACGGCTACGAGCAGTACTTC.

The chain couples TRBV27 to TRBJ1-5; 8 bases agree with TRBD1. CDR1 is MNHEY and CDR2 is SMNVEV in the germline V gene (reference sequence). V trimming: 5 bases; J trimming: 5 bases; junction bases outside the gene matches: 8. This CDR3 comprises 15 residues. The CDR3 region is CASSEWRTGYQPQHF. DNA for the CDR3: TGTGCCAGCAGTGAATGGAGGACAGGGTATCAGCCCCAGCATTTT.

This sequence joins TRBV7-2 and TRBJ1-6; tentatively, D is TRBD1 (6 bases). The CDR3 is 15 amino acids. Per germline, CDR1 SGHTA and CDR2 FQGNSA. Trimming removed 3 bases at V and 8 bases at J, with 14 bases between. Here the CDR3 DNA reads TGTGCCAGCAGCTTCCACAGGGAAATTGATTCACCCCTCCACTTT. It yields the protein CASSFHREIDSPLHF.

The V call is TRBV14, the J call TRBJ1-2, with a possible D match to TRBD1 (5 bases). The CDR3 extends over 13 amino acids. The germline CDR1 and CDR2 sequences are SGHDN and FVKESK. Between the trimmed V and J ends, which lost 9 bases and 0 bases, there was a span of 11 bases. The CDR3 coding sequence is TGTGCCAGTACAGGACCCGCTAACTATGGCTACACCTTC. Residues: CASTGPANYGYTF.